This TCR beta chain was obtained from a study of blood T cell repertoires in COVID-19. Background on the study: T cells, B-cell-depleted T cells, or PBMCs provided the cDNA or gDNA that served as material.

Per the original data handling: How many nucleated cells were present was estimated from reference gene primer amplification. TCRdb's copy holds only in-frame clones and misses some; the assay was immunoSEQ multiplex PCR. V, J and clone size derive from that table, while D and trimming were established from the DNA sequence. The table lists tens of thousands of clones, around 80% of them singletons. This clonotype was sampled from a human donor in a cohort sampled during active COVID-19. Material for sequencing was peripheral blood.

The CDR3: CSVLIPGGNYGYTF. CDR3 DNA: TGCAGCGTCCTAATTCCAGGGGGTAACTATGGCTACACCTTC. The J gene is TRBJ1-2, the V gene TRBV29-1; 7 bases line up with TRBD1. CDR3 length equals 14 residues. Germline lookup yields CDR1 SQVTM and CDR2 ANQGSEA. With 6 bases clipped from V and 1 base from J, the junction kept 8 bases outside the gene matches.